A selection of T cell receptor beta chains follows, all from one sample in a study of follicular helper T cells after annual influenza vaccination. The repertoire was sequenced with immunoSEQ multiplex PCR; TCRdb's copy has only in-frame clones and lacks some. The sample holds fewer than 15,000 clones; about 77% are singletons and the top ten take 0.35% to 0.55%. Material: CXCR5- memory CD4+ T cells sorted from blood, obtained on the day of influenza vaccination. The receptors originated from an adult who received the influenza vaccine. CDR3s include the opening cysteine and the closing phenylalanine or tryptophan. A D gene is named only where the DNA matches it firmly. Not every row has a clone size; where given, it reads once, few, many or a size class.

abundance,v_gene,j_gene,d_gene,CDR3nt,CDR3aa
-,TRBV14,TRBJ2-1,TRBD2,TGTGCCAGCAGCCGTTTGGGAGGGCCTTACAATGAGCAGTTCTTC,CASSRLGGPYNEQFF
-,TRBV7-8,TRBJ2-3,-,TGTGCCAGCAGCCCCAGGGGAGCGGATACGCAGTATTTT,CASSPRGADTQYF
-,TRBV11-2,TRBJ1-3,-,TGTGCCAGCAGACCTCATCCAAGCACCATATATTTT,CASRPHPSTIYF
-,TRBV5-6,TRBJ1-1,-,TGTGCCAGCAGCCCGGGCCTGAACACTGAAGCTTTCTTT,CASSPGLNTEAFF
once,TRBV28,TRBJ2-7,-,TGTGCCAGCAGACCCGAAGGGGTTAGTATTCAGTACTTC,CASRPEGVSIQYF
-,TRBV7-9,TRBJ1-4,-,TGTGCCAGCAGCTTAGATGCAGGGAGACTGTTTTTT,CASSLDAGRLFF
-,TRBV23-1,TRBJ2-7,TRBD2,TGCGCCAGCAGCGGGGGGTGGCCAGCCTACGAGCAGTACTTC,CASSGGWPAYEQYF
-,TRBV30,TRBJ2-1,TRBD2,TGTGCCTGGAGCTCACTAGCGGGGGGGCCGGACAATGAGCAGTTCTTC,CAWSSLAGGPDNEQFF
-,TRBV5-6,TRBJ2-1,TRBD2,TGTGCCAGCAGCTTGAGCGGGGGATCAATGGGTGAGCAGTTCTTC,CASSLSGGSMGEQFF
-,TRBV5-1,TRBJ1-4,-,TGCGCCAGCAGCTTGGGGCAGAAAAATGAAAAACTGTTTTTT,CASSLGQKNEKLFF
-,TRBV4-1,TRBJ2-7,-,TGCGCCAGCAGCCACCTGGTAGGAGGACCCCCCTACGAGCAGTACTTC,CASSHLVGGPPYEQYF
-,TRBV30,TRBJ1-2,-,TGTGCCCTCACCGACAAGGGGAGGGAGGTAGATGGCTACACCTTC,CALTDKGREVDGYTF
-,TRBV18,TRBJ2-1,-,TGTGCCAGCTCACCATTGGGGGGAGGTAATGAGCAGTTCTTC,CASSPLGGGNEQFF